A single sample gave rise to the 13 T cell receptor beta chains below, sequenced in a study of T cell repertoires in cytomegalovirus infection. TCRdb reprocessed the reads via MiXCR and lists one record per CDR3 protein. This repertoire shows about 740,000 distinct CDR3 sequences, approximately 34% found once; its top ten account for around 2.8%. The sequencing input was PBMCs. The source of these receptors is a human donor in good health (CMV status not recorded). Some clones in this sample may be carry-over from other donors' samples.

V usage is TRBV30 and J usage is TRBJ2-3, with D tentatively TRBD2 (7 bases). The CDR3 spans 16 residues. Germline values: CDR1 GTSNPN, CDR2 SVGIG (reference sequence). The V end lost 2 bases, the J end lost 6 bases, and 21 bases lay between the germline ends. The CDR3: CAWSFGGPIVMDTQYF. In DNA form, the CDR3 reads TGTGCCTGGAGTTTCGGGGGGCCTATAGTAATGGATACGCAGTATTTT. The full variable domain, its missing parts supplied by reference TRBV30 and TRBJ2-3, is SQTIHQWPATLVQPVGSPLSLECTVEGTSNPNLYWYRQAAGRGLQLLFYSVGIGQISSEVPQNLSASRPQDRQFILSSKKLLLSDSGFYLCAWSFGGPIVMDTQYFGPGTRLTVL.

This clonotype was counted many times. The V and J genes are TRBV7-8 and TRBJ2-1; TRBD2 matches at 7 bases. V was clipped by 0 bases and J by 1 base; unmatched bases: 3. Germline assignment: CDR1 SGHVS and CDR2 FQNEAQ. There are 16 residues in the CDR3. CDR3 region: CASSLATGGSYNEQFF. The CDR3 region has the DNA TGTGCCAGCAGCTTAGCGACGGGGGGATCCTACAATGAGCAGTTCTTC.

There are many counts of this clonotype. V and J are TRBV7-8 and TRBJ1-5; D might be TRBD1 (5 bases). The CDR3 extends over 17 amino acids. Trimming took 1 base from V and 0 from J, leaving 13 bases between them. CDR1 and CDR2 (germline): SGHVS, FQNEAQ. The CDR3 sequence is CASSLGSGPLSNQPQHF. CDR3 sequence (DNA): TGTGCCAGCAGCTTAGGCTCAGGGCCCCTTAGCAATCAGCCCCAGCATTTT.

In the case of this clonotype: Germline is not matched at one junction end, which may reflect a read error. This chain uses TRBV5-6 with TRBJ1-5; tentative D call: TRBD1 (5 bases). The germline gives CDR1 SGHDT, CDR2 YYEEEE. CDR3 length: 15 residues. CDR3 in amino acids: CASSLGGGLDQPKHF. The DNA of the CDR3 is TGTGCCAGCAGCTTGGGGGGCGGGTTGGATCAGCCCAAGCATTTT.

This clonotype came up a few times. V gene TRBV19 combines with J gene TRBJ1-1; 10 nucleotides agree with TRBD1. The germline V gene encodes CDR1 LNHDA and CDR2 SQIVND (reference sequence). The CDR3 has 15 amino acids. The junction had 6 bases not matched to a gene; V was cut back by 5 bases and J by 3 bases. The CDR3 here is CASSPYGTGDTEAFF. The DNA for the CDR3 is TGTGCCAGTAGTCCATACGGGACAGGGGACACTGAAGCTTTCTTT.

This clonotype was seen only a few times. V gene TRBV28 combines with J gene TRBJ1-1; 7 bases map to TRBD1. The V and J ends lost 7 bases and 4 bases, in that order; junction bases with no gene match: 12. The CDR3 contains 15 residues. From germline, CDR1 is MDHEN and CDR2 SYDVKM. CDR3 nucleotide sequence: TGTGCCAGCATTCAAGCCGACAGGGCGGGCACTGAAGCTTTCTTT. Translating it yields CASIQADRAGTEAFF.

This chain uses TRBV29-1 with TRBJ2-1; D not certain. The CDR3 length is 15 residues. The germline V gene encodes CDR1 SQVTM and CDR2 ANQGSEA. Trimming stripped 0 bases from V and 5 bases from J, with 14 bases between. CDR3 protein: CSVEDPLARNNEQFF. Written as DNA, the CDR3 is TGCAGCGTTGAAGATCCTTTGGCCAGAAACAATGAGCAGTTCTTC.

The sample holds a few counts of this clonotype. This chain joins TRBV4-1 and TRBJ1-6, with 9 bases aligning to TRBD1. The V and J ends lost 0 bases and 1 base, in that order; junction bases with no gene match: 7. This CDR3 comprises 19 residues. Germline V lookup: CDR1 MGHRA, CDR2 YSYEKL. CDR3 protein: CASSQDTGGEWSYNSPLHF. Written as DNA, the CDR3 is TGCGCCAGCAGCCAAGATACAGGGGGCGAATGGTCCTATAATTCACCCCTCCACTTT.

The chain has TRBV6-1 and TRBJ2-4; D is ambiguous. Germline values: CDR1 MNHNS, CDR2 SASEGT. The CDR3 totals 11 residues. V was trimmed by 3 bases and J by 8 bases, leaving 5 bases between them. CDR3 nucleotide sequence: TGTGCCAGCAGTGAGTCGTACATTCAGTACTTC. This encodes CASSESYIQYF.

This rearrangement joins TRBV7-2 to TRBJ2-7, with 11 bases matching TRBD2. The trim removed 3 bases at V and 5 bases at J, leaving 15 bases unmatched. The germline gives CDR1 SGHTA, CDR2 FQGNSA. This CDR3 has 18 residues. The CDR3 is CASSLRSSGRPFSDEQYF. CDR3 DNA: TGTGCCAGCAGCTTGCGTTCTAGCGGGAGGCCCTTCTCGGACGAGCAGTACTTC.

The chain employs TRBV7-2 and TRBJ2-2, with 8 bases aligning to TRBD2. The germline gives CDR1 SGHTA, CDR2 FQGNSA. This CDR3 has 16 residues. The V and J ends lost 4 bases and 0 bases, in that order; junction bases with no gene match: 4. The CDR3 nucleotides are TGTGCCAGCAGCTACGGGGGGGCTTCGAACACCGGGGAGCTGTTTTTT. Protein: CASSYGGASNTGELFF.

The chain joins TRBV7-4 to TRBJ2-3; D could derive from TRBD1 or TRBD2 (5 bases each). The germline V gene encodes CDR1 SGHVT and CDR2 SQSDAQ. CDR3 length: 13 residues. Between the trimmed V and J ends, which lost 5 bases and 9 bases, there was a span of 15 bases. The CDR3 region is CASSPPVWDTQYF. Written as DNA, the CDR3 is TGTGCCAGCAGCCCCCCGGTATGGGACACGCAGTATTTT.

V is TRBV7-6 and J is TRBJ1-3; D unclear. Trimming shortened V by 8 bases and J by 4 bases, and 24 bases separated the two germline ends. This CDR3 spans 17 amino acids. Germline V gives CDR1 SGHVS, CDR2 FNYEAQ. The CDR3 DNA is TGTGCCAGCCGAATTCCGGACGGCGGCCCCGCCGGAAACACCATATATTTT. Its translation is CASRIPDGGPAGNTIYF. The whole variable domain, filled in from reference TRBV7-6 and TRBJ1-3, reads GAGVSQSPRYKVTKRGQDVALRCDPISGHVSLYWYRQALGQGPEFLTYFNYEAQQDKSGLPNDRFSAERPEGSISTLTIQRTEQRDSAMYRCASRIPDGGPAGNTIYFGEGSWLTVV.